This T cell receptor (beta chain) was profiled in a study of blood T cell repertoires in COVID-19. Only in-frame clones appear in the TCRdb table, and some are missing; sequencing was by immunoSEQ multiplex PCR. Of tens of thousands of clones listed, approximately 88% were seen once; the top ten hold around 6%. This CDR3 spans 14 amino acids. CDR1 is SEHNR, CDR2 FQNEAQ, per germline (reference sequence). Trimming removed 7 bases at V and 5 bases at J, with 12 bases between. The sample taken for sequencing was peripheral blood. This rearrangement joins TRBV7-9 to TRBJ1-6; perhaps TRBD1 as D (5 bases). The TCR sequence derives from a woman in her 70s with acute or convalescent COVID-19. DNA of the CDR3: TGTGCCAGCACCCTCGACAGTGATAATTCACCCCTCCACTTT. This gives the protein CASTLDSDNSPLHF.